This T cell receptor (beta chain) was identified during a study of cytomegalovirus exposure and HLA in healthy donors. Findings and limits, study-wide: In a later analysis, HLA-C alleles had the fewest associated TCRs, DRB1 alleles the most.

CDR3 length equals 13 residues. The V and J ends lost 3 bases and 8 bases respectively, with 11 bases between them. Germline CDR1 SGHDT, CDR2 YYEEEE. PCR used 60 Vbeta primers and 13 Jbeta primers. The protocol was immunoSEQ multiplex PCR, while the TCRdb copy is restricted to in-frame clones and leaves out a portion. The sample consists of some 200,000 clones, 80% to 85% of them appearing once. As regards this clone: Antigen specificity is unknown.

The rearrangement joins TRBV5-6 to TRBJ1-4, with D unresolved. The sample consisted of PBMCs. The clonotype originates from a man in his forties in good health and CMV-seropositive. CDR3 nucleotide sequence: TGTGCCAGCAGCTGGGGAGTACACGAAAAACTGTTTTTT. Its protein product is CASSWGVHEKLFF.